These 29 T cell receptor beta chains came from one sample sequenced in a study of T cells in Graves' hyperthyroidism and ophthalmopathy. Template material for amplifying TCR beta CDR3 regions consisted of RNA transcripts. Carried out on the TCR CDR3, a first-round RT-PCR used the HTBI primer set. TCRdb re-derived calls from the multiplex PCR reads in MiXCR, one entry per CDR3 protein. The table shows hundreds of thousands of distinct CDR3 sequences, with roughly 14% occurring only once. The sample consisted of blood. The receptor source for this set is a woman in her thirties or forties with Graves' ophthalmopathy.

This clonotype was recorded a few times. This sequence joins TRBV12-3 or TRBV12-4 and TRBJ2-7; weak D call: TRBD2 (5 bases). The CDR3 covers 13 residues. Trimming took off 2 bases at V and 6 bases at J, with 11 bases between the two ends. CDR3 DNA: TGTGCCAGCAGTTTAAGGCTAGCCGGCGAGCAGTACTTC. It encodes CASSLRLAGEQYF.

This clonotype was observed a handful of times. This chain joins TRBV6-1 and TRBJ1-6; D is uncertain. From germline, CDR1 is MNHNS and CDR2 SASEGT. The CDR3 loop spans 12 amino acids. Trimming took off 7 bases at V and 13 bases at J, with 14 bases between the two ends. The CDR3 loop is CASTRVFEPLHF. DNA for the CDR3: TGTGCCAGCACACGGGTTTTTGAGCCCCTCCACTTT.

In its sample, this clonotype was seen many times. The chain combines TRBV2 with TRBJ1-2; D unresolved. The V end lost 2 bases, the J end lost 8 bases, and 12 bases lay between the germline ends. Looked up from germline, CDR1 is SNHLY and CDR2 is FYNNEI. This CDR3 is built from 13 residues. The CDR3, as DNA: TGTGCCAGCAGTGAAAGTTGGGCGGAGGGCTACACCTTC. Translation gives CASSESWAEGYTF.

There are many counts of this clonotype. V is TRBV15 and J is TRBJ2-2; D gene unclear. V lost 0 bases and J 4 bases, leaving 12 bases between the germline ends. Germline V gene sequence: CDR1 LNHNV, CDR2 YYDKDF (reference sequence). This CDR3 is 16 amino acids long. The CDR3 DNA reads TGTGCCACCAGCAGAGATCTCCTGGTCGCCACCGGGGAGCTGTTTTTT. Its translation: CATSRDLLVATGELFF.

Ten or more counts support this clonotype. V gene TRBV28 combines with J gene TRBJ2-7; D might be TRBD1 (6 bases). CDR3 length: 14 amino acids. V was trimmed by 9 bases and J by 2 bases, leaving 17 bases between them. The V gene's germline CDR1 is MDHEN and CDR2 SYDVKM. The CDR3, as DNA: TGTGCCAGTGAACAGGGCGAAAATCCCTACGAGCAGTACTTC. This translates into CASEQGENPYEQYF.

This clonotype was recorded at least ten times. The genes are TRBV28 and TRBJ1-2; TRBD1 might be the D (5 bases). The CDR3 runs to 14 residues. Germline V gene data show CDR1 as MDHEN and CDR2 as SYDVKM. V gave up 5 bases and J gave up 4 bases, with 14 bases separating them. CDR3 region: CASSDSPQGYGYTF. DNA for the CDR3: TGTGCCAGCAGTGATTCCCCGCAGGGCTATGGCTACACCTTC.

The chain recombines TRBV6-2 or TRBV6-3 with TRBJ2-7; tentatively, D is TRBD2 (5 bases). The CDR3 extends over 13 amino acids. In germline, CDR1 is MNHEY, CDR2 SVGEGT. V gave up 4 bases and J gave up 5 bases, with 12 bases separating them. In DNA form, the CDR3 reads TGTGCCAGCAGTTTCCCTAACGGGGACGAGCAGTACTTC. Protein sequence: CASSFPNGDEQYF.

In this sample, this clonotype turned up many times. This chain connects TRBV11-1 to TRBJ2-5, with D unclear. Trimming stripped 2 bases from V and 1 base from J, with 8 bases between. The CDR3 runs to 14 residues. The germline CDR1 and CDR2 sequences are SGHAT and FQDESV (reference sequence). In nucleotides, the CDR3 is TGTGCCAGCAGCTTAAGGTCTACCCAAGAGACCCAGTACTTC. Protein sequence: CASSLRSTQETQYF. Based on the CDR3 plus reference TRBV11-1 and TRBJ2-5, the full variable domain is EAEVAQSPRYKITEKSQAVAFWCDPISGHATLYWYRQILGQGPELLVQFQDESVVDDSQLPKDRFSAERLKGVDSTLKIQPAELGDSAMYLCASSLRSTQETQYFGPGTRLLVL.

The V gene is TRBV28, the J gene TRBJ1-1; D unresolved. The CDR3 covers 16 residues. Trimming stripped 1 base from V and 3 bases from J, with 15 bases between. Germline V gives CDR1 MDHEN, CDR2 SYDVKM. The CDR3 sequence: CASSLLVPRSDTEAFF. DNA for the CDR3: TGTGCCAGCAGTTTATTGGTCCCACGGTCGGACACTGAAGCTTTCTTT.

At least ten counts were recorded for this clonotype. The chain is built from TRBV10-3 and TRBJ1-1; D unclear. Trimming left V 0 bases short and J 6 bases short, with 11 bases between. Germline V lookup: CDR1 ENHRY, CDR2 SYGVKD. This CDR3 comprises 14 residues. The CDR3 coding sequence is TGTGCCATCAGTGAGTCGGCGAGGGCCGCTGAAGCTTTCTTT. This codes for CAISESARAAEAFF.

This clonotype has at least ten counts. The rearrangement joins TRBV12-3 or TRBV12-4 to TRBJ1-1, with TRBD1 matching 11 bases. This CDR3 contains 15 residues. With 7 bases clipped from V and 0 bases from J, the junction kept 4 bases outside the gene matches. This CDR3 is CASTSDRGLNTEAFF. CDR3 DNA: TGTGCCAGCACCTCGGACAGGGGGCTGAACACTGAAGCTTTCTTT.

This clonotype was recorded at least ten times. The rearrangement links TRBV29-1 to TRBJ2-5, with D maybe TRBD1 (5 bases). The V end lost 4 bases, the J end lost 2 bases, and 17 bases lay between the germline ends. This CDR3 is built from 15 residues. CDR1 and CDR2 from the germline V gene are SQVTM and ANQGSEA. CDR3 coding DNA: TGCAGCGTTGGGACACTTAGTTCCCTGCAAGAGACCCAGTACTTC. It specifies CSVGTLSSLQETQYF.

In this sample, this clonotype turned up many times. The genes are TRBV19 and TRBJ2-7; 9 positions agree with TRBD1. Losses at the gene ends were 5 bases for V and 5 bases for J; bases not matched to a gene: 13. The V gene's germline CDR1 is LNHDA and CDR2 SQIVND (reference sequence). CDR3 length: 16 residues. CDR3 region: CASSAGTGIDLDEQYF. For the CDR3, the DNA is TGTGCCAGTAGTGCCGGGACAGGGATAGACCTGGACGAGCAGTACTTC.

This clonotype was picked up many times. The chain carries TRBV7-3 and TRBJ2-5; D unresolved. V lost 0 bases to trimming and J lost 0 bases, with 2 bases between them. CDR1 is SGHTA, CDR2 FQGTGA, per germline. This CDR3 contains 13 residues. Here the CDR3 DNA reads TGTGCCAGCAGCTTAACGAACCAAGAGACCCAGTACTTC. Its protein is CASSLTNQETQYF.

This clonotype was detected many times. The V gene is TRBV6-1, the J gene TRBJ1-5, with no clear D. CDR1 and CDR2 (germline): MNHNS, SASEGT. The CDR3 is made up of 15 amino acids. Trimming removed 7 bases from V and 0 bases from J, with 13 bases in between. The DNA of the CDR3 is TGTGCCAGCATGGGGTCCCGATATAGCAATCAGCCCCAGCATTTT. This sequence encodes CASMGSRYSNQPQHF.

This clonotype was counted many times. J is TRBJ1-5 and V is TRBV6-2 or TRBV6-3, with D perhaps matching TRBD1 (5 bases). Germline V gene lookup returns CDR1 MNHEY and CDR2 SVGEGT. This CDR3 has 17 amino acids. The germline V and J ends were trimmed by 5 bases and 7 bases, with 24 bases remaining between them. The CDR3 nucleotides read TGTGCCAGCAGTCGTTTACACGACGGGGCGTCCCACCAGCCCCAGCATTTT. It is translated as CASSRLHDGASHQPQHF.

V and J are TRBV6-2 or TRBV6-3 and TRBJ2-1, with D perhaps assigned TRBD1 or TRBD2 (5 bases each). V shed 7 bases and J shed 2 bases, with 18 bases lying between them. Germline CDR1 MNHEY, CDR2 SVGEGT. This CDR3 is built from 16 residues. CDR3 sequence (DNA): TGTGCCAGCAAGGACGGGGCGTCCGGCCCCTACAATGAGCAGTTCTTC. Residues: CASKDGASGPYNEQFF.

This clonotype appeared many times. The chain links TRBV6-1 to TRBJ2-7, with 14 bases identical to TRBD2. Unmatched junction bases numbered 9, after V lost 2 bases and J lost 6 bases. This CDR3 is built from 17 residues. Germline-derived CDR1 and CDR2 are MNHNS and SASEGT. This chain's CDR3 is CASSELTSGRDVSEQYF. The DNA of the CDR3 is TGTGCCAGCAGTGAATTGACTAGCGGGAGGGACGTCTCCGAGCAGTACTTC.

The sample holds many counts of this clonotype. The J gene is TRBJ1-1, the V gene TRBV28; tentative D call: TRBD1 (5 bases). CDR1 is MDHEN and CDR2 is SYDVKM in the germline V gene. V dropped 7 bases and J dropped 10 bases, with 13 bases sitting between them. This CDR3 has 11 residues. The CDR3 DNA sequence: TGTGCCAGCATAAGGAGTGGGGGAGCTTTCTTT. It translates to CASIRSGGAFF.

The gene calls are TRBV20-1 and TRBJ2-7, with 8 bases identical to TRBD2. Looked up from germline, CDR1 is DFQATT and CDR2 is SNEGSKA (reference sequence). V shed 5 bases, J shed 4 bases, and the junction held 10 bases outside the gene matches. This CDR3 has 14 amino acids. CDR3 in amino acids: CSASGTRRPYEQYF. CDR3 sequence (DNA): TGCAGTGCTTCCGGGACTAGACGTCCGTACGAGCAGTACTTC.

In its sample, this clonotype was seen many times. The V gene is TRBV10-1, the J gene TRBJ2-2; 9 nucleotides line up with TRBD1. The CDR3 has 15 amino acids. Per germline, CDR1 WNHNN and CDR2 SYGVQD (reference sequence). The junction had 2 bases not matched to a gene; V was cut back by 3 bases and J by 3 bases. The CDR3, as DNA: TGCGCCAGCAGTGACGGGACAGGGTACACCGGGGAGCTGTTTTTT. Translation: CASSDGTGYTGELFF.

Ten or more counts support this clonotype. The chain combines TRBV12-3 or TRBV12-4 with TRBJ1-5; 9 bases align to TRBD1. J was trimmed by 7 bases and V by 3 bases; bases with no gene match: 10. The CDR3 totals 16 residues. The CDR3 nucleotides are TGTGCCAGCAGTTTTGGGGGGGGACAGGGCGCACAGCCCCAGCATTTT. Its translation is CASSFGGGQGAQPQHF.

This clonotype has more than one count but fewer than ten. This rearrangement joins TRBV11-1 to TRBJ2-5; 10 bases are shared with TRBD2. The CDR3 has 21 residues. V trimming: 5 bases; J trimming: 5 bases; junction bases outside the gene matches: 26. CDR1 and CDR2 from the germline V gene are SGHAT and FQDESV (reference sequence). CDR3 nucleotides: TGTGCCAGCAGCCCAGGGATTGTAGCGGGAGGTACCACGTGGGTGTACGAGACCCAGTACTTC. This translates into CASSPGIVAGGTTWVYETQYF.

This clonotype was detected ten times or more. V usage is TRBV14 and J usage is TRBJ2-5, with D tentatively TRBD1 or TRBD2 (5 bases each). The CDR3 length is 15 residues. The V end lost 1 base, the J end lost 10 bases, and 19 bases lay between the germline ends. CDR1 and CDR2 (germline): SGHDN, FVKESK. The CDR3 region is CASSQAGTAGGFQYF. CDR3 nucleotide sequence: TGTGCCAGCAGCCAAGCCGGGACGGCGGGTGGGTTCCAGTACTTC. Full variable domain (outside the CDR3, taken from reference TRBV14 and TRBJ2-5): EAGVTQFPSHSVIEKGQTVTLRCDPISGHDNLYWYRRVMGKEIKFLLHFVKESKQDESGMPNNRFLAERTGGTYSTLKVQPAELEDSGVYFCASSQAGTAGGFQYFGPGTRLLVL.

This clonotype was seen ten or more times. The V gene is TRBV7-9, the J gene TRBJ2-3; tentative D call: TRBD1 (6 bases). The V end lost 5 bases, the J end lost 1 base, and 10 bases lay between the germline ends. The germline V gene has CDR1 SEHNR and CDR2 FQNEAQ (reference sequence). This CDR3 comprises 14 residues. The CDR3 DNA is TGTGCCAGCAGCGGACGACAGGGCACAGATACGCAGTATTTT. Translation gives CASSGRQGTDTQYF.

This clonotype was detected ten times or more. The CDR3 is CASSLEVGGNAEQYF. As DNA, the CDR3 is TGTGCCAGCAGCTTAGAGGTAGGGGGGAACGCCGAGCAGTACTTC. The V gene is TRBV7-6, the J gene TRBJ2-7; D is tentatively TRBD1 or TRBD2 (6 bases each). The CDR3 loop spans 15 amino acids. Trimming took off 1 base at V and 6 bases at J, with 16 bases between the two ends. Per the germline V gene, CDR1 is SGHVS and CDR2 is FNYEAQ.

This clonotype was observed at least ten times. The chain couples TRBV7-9 to TRBJ1-1; D not resolved. This CDR3 contains 12 residues. V shed 11 bases and J shed 4 bases, with 14 bases lying between them. Germline CDR1 is SEHNR and CDR2 is FQNEAQ (reference sequence). The CDR3 sequence is CAGDQVATEAFF. In nucleotides, the CDR3 is TGTGCCGGCGATCAGGTGGCCACTGAAGCTTTCTTT.

This clonotype was observed many times. V is TRBV28 and J is TRBJ2-5; D may be TRBD2 (5 bases). This CDR3 spans 12 amino acids. Germline CDR1 and CDR2: MDHEN and SYDVKM. V was clipped by 4 bases and J by 6 bases, with 9 bases between them. The CDR3 region is CASSSLAKTQYF. CDR3 DNA: TGTGCCAGCAGTTCCCTAGCCAAGACCCAGTACTTC.

This clonotype occurred many times. The chain combines TRBV29-1 with TRBJ2-7; no clear D. There are 13 residues in the CDR3. Germline V gene lookup returns CDR1 SQVTM and CDR2 ANQGSEA. Trimming pared 4 bases from V and 3 bases from J, leaving 13 bases between. The CDR3 DNA sequence: TGCAGCGTTGTGGGATTACACTACTACGAGCAGTACTTC. It specifies CSVVGLHYYEQYF.